Following are 24 T cell receptor beta chains from one sample sequenced in a study of blood T cell repertoires in COVID-19. Data came from immunoSEQ multiplex PCR; TCRdb stores just in-frame clones and leaves some out. Here the sample spans 350,000 to 450,000 clones, around nine tenths being singletons. Material for sequencing was peripheral blood. These receptors were obtained from a middle-aged woman with COVID-19, enrolled during active disease.

The chain combines TRBV5-1 with TRBJ1-2, with 10 bases fitting TRBD1. The CDR3 consists of 15 residues. J lost 6 bases, V lost 2 bases, and 7 bases had no gene match. CDR1 and CDR2 (germline): SGHRS, YFSETQ. The CDR3 nucleotides are TGCGCCAGCAGCTTACCGGGACAGGGGTATGATGGCTACACCTTC. Its protein is CASSLPGQGYDGYTF.

This clone appeared once. The rearrangement joins TRBV9 to TRBJ1-1; D is possibly TRBD1 (5 bases). V was trimmed by 7 bases and J by 1 base, leaving 8 bases between them. Germline V gives CDR1 SGDLS, CDR2 YYNGEE. The CDR3 length is 12 residues. This CDR3 reads CASVGQNTEAFF. The CDR3, as DNA: TGTGCCAGCGTAGGACAGAACACTGAAGCTTTCTTT. Complete variable domain (other parts from reference TRBV9 and TRBJ1-1): DSGVTQTPKHLITATGQRVTLRCSPRSGDLSVYWYQQSLDQGLQFLIQYYNGEERAKGNILERFSAQQFPDLHSELNLSSLELGDSALYFCASVGQNTEAFFGQGTRLTVV.

The V and J genes are TRBV7-2 and TRBJ2-3; TRBD2 matches at 11 bases. J gave up 1 base and V 1 base, and 7 bases lay outside the gene matches. The CDR3 covers 18 residues. Germline assignment: CDR1 SGHTA and CDR2 FQGNSA. CDR3 bases: TGTGCCAGCAGCTTAGGCTGGAGGGGACTAGCGGGCACAGATACGCAGTATTTT. It codes for CASSLGWRGLAGTDTQYF.

The rearrangement joins TRBV5-1 to TRBJ1-2, with 7 bases that match TRBD1. The CDR3 has 14 residues. The V and J ends lost 5 bases and 4 bases, in that order; junction bases with no gene match: 8. CDR1 is SGHRS, CDR2 YFSETQ, per germline. CDR3 protein: CASRGQAATYGYTF. The CDR3 coding sequence is TGCGCCAGCAGAGGACAGGCCGCAACCTATGGCTACACCTTC.

The chain has TRBV7-9 and TRBJ1-2, with TRBD1 identical over 8 bases. From germline, CDR1 is SEHNR and CDR2 FQNEAQ (reference sequence). The CDR3 sequence is 15 residues long. Trimming cost V 4 bases and J 5 bases; bases outside gene matches: 9. Written as DNA, the CDR3 is TGTGCCAGCAGCTCGACCGGGACAGGAGCTTATGGCTACACCTTC. This codes for CASSSTGTGAYGYTF.

The V call is TRBV4-1, the J call TRBJ2-5, with D unclear. Germline V gene sequence: CDR1 MGHRA, CDR2 YSYEKL. The CDR3 is 17 amino acids. V lost 0 bases and J lost 7, with 21 bases in between. In DNA, the CDR3 is TGCGCCAGCAGCCAAGAGTCCGCCTCCCACAAGCCAGGGACCCAGTACTTC. This translates into CASSQESASHKPGTQYF.

This clone showed up just a few times. The CDR3 DNA reads TGTGCCAGCAGTCGGACAGCCACCGGGGAGCTGTTTTTT. Residues: CASSRTATGELFF. The J gene is TRBJ2-2, the V gene TRBV6-2 or TRBV6-3; a weak D match, TRBD1 (6 bases). CDR1 and CDR2 (germline): MNHEY, SVGEGT. CDR3 length: 13 residues. The ends were cut back, 5 bases at V and 4 bases at J, with 8 bases in the middle.

This rearrangement joins TRBV29-1 to TRBJ1-1; D perhaps matches TRBD1 (6 bases). This CDR3 spans 13 amino acids. Germline V gene data show CDR1 as SQVTM and CDR2 as ANQGSEA. Trimming took off 4 bases at V and 2 bases at J, with 11 bases between the two ends. The CDR3 nucleotides read TGCAGCGTTGGACAGGTTTACAACACTGAAGCTTTCTTT. It yields the protein CSVGQVYNTEAFF.

This sequence joins TRBV27 and TRBJ1-2; the match to TRBD1 covers 11 bases. J gave up 4 bases and V 5 bases, and 6 bases lay outside the gene matches. CDR3 length: 15 amino acids. Germline V gene data show CDR1 as MNHEY and CDR2 as SMNVEV (reference sequence). The CDR3 loop reads CASSPGTGGSYGYTF. CDR3 coding DNA: TGTGCCAGCAGTCCGGGGACAGGGGGATCCTATGGCTACACCTTC.

As DNA, the CDR3 is TGTGCCAGCAGCGTAGGGGCGCGATTCTCCTACAATGAGCAGTTCTTC. Protein product: CASSVGARFSYNEQFF. The chain is built from TRBV9 and TRBJ2-1; D unresolved. Germline V gene sequence: CDR1 SGDLS, CDR2 YYNGEE. The CDR3 loop spans 16 amino acids. Deletions cut 0 bases from V and 0 bases from J, with 10 bases between. Variable domain in full (rest from reference TRBV9 and TRBJ2-1): DSGVTQTPKHLITATGQRVTLRCSPRSGDLSVYWYQQSLDQGLQFLIQYYNGEERAKGNILERFSAQQFPDLHSELNLSSLELGDSALYFCASSVGARFSYNEQFFGPGTRLTVL.

The V call is TRBV5-3, the J call TRBJ2-1; D gene uncertain. TRBV5-3 is noted as an ORF with a role that remains uncertain. V gave up 0 bases and J gave up 2 bases, with 18 bases separating them. The CDR3 loop spans 18 amino acids. The CDR3 region is CARSLARFTTLTYNEQFF. Here the CDR3 DNA reads TGTGCCAGAAGCTTGGCAAGGTTTACGACTTTAACCTACAATGAGCAGTTCTTC.

The chain links TRBV30 to TRBJ2-7, with D possibly being TRBD2 (5 bases). The germline gives CDR1 GTSNPN, CDR2 SVGIG (reference sequence). V was clipped by 2 bases and J by 6 bases, with 8 bases between them. The CDR3 covers 11 residues. CDR3 residues: CAWSIGSEQYF. For the CDR3, the DNA is TGTGCCTGGAGTATAGGGAGCGAGCAGTACTTC.

The V and J genes are TRBV5-1 and TRBJ2-2; D not resolved. The CDR3 runs 13 residues. With 3 bases removed from V and 4 bases from J, the gap between germline ends came to 7 bases. Germline loops: CDR1 SGHRS, CDR2 YFSETQ. CDR3 sequence: CASSYSGTGELFF. CDR3 DNA sequence: TGCGCCAGCAGCTACAGTGGCACCGGGGAGCTGTTTTTT.

The chain joins TRBV6-2 or TRBV6-3 to TRBJ1-2; 8 bases fit TRBD1. Germline CDR1 and CDR2: MNHEY and SVGEGT. The trim removed 5 bases at V and 8 bases at J, leaving 7 bases unmatched. CDR3 length equals 13 residues. CDR3 residues: CASSADRVGGYTF. The CDR3, as DNA: TGTGCCAGCAGTGCGGACAGGGTCGGAGGCTACACCTTC.

This clone was seen a few times. The chain is built from TRBV19 and TRBJ2-2; D might be TRBD1 (5 bases). CDR1 LNHDA and CDR2 SQIVND come from the germline V gene (reference sequence). This CDR3 has 13 residues. Trimming cost V 3 bases and J 7 bases, with 9 bases left between them. The CDR3 bases are TGTGCCAGTAGTATGTCAGGGTTCGGGGAGCTGTTTTTT. This gives the protein CASSMSGFGELFF.

The genes are TRBV19 and TRBJ2-1; D is perhaps TRBD2 (5 bases). From germline, CDR1 is LNHDA and CDR2 SQIVND (reference sequence). V gave up 8 bases and J gave up 1 base, with 12 bases separating them. This CDR3 region has 14 residues. In DNA, the CDR3 is TGTGCCAGTGAGGGAACCTTTTCCTACAATGAGCAGTTCTTC. Amino acid sequence: CASEGTFSYNEQFF.

The chain links TRBV7-2 to TRBJ2-7, with a possible D match to TRBD1 (5 bases). The CDR3 is made up of 14 amino acids. The germline V gene has CDR1 SGHTA and CDR2 FQGNSA. The V end was cut by 2 bases, the J end by 5 bases, with 13 bases between. CDR3 nucleotides: TGTGCCAGCAGCTTACGTCCAGGGTTAGACGAGCAGTACTTC. Amino acid sequence: CASSLRPGLDEQYF.

V gene TRBV23-1 combines with J gene TRBJ1-4, with 7 bases fitting TRBD1. TRBV23-1 is classed as an ORF, of uncertain function. The CDR3 runs to 13 residues. The junction had 10 bases not matched to a gene; V was cut back by 2 bases and J by 16 bases. CDR3 sequence: CASSQLDRVVWFF. In nucleotides, the CDR3 is TGCGCCAGCAGTCAACTTGACAGGGTGGTATGGTTTTTT.

This clone showed up just once. The V call is TRBV2, the J call TRBJ2-1, with D maybe TRBD1 (5 bases). CDR1 is SNHLY and CDR2 is FYNNEI in the germline V gene. The V end was cut by 6 bases, the J end by 11 bases, with 14 bases between. This CDR3 region has 12 residues. As DNA, the CDR3 is TGTGCCAGCAGAAAAATACAGGACAAGCAGTTCTTC. The encoded protein is CASRKIQDKQFF.

The chain is built from TRBV7-9 and TRBJ1-1, with 8 bases identical to TRBD1. The CDR3 covers 14 residues. With V trimmed by 5 bases and J by 4 bases, 6 bases remained unmatched. CDR1 and CDR2 (germline): SEHNR, FQNEAQ (reference sequence). CDR3 sequence reads: CASSPGQGGTEAFF. DNA of the CDR3: TGTGCCAGCAGCCCCGGACAGGGTGGCACTGAAGCTTTCTTT.

The chain recombines TRBV5-4 with TRBJ2-2, with D possibly being TRBD2 (7 bases). The CDR3 loop spans 16 amino acids. V dropped 5 bases and J dropped 5 bases, with 19 bases sitting between them. Germline V gene lookup returns CDR1 SGHNT and CDR2 YYREEE (reference sequence). The CDR3 reads CASRSGGSPETGELFF. CDR3 in DNA: TGTGCCAGCAGGTCGGGGGGCTCCCCGGAGACCGGGGAGCTGTTTTTT.

This clone has a handful of counts. The rearrangement uses TRBV6-2 or TRBV6-3 and TRBJ1-2; TRBD1 matches at 7 bases. Per the germline V gene, CDR1 is MNHEY and CDR2 is SVGEGT. This CDR3 is 13 amino acids long. V trimming: 5 bases; J trimming: 1 base; junction bases outside the gene matches: 1. CDR3 in DNA: TGTGCCAGCAGTCGACAGGGTAACTATGGCTACACCTTC. It is translated as CASSRQGNYGYTF.

As DNA, the CDR3 is TGTGCCAGCAGTTACTCGTGGCAGGAGGACGGCTACACCTTC. Translating it yields CASSYSWQEDGYTF. The chain combines TRBV6-5 with TRBJ1-2; no clear D. Looked up from germline, CDR1 is MNHEY and CDR2 is SVGAGI. The CDR3 covers 14 residues. The V and J ends lost 0 bases and 8 bases respectively, with 13 bases between them.

The rearrangement joins TRBV4-3 to TRBJ1-6; D remains ambiguous. The V gene lost 0 bases and the J gene lost 11 bases, with 14 bases spanning the gap. The CDR3 is made up of 15 amino acids. Looked up from germline, CDR1 is LGHNA and CDR2 is YSLEER. The CDR3: CASSQEESLTAPLHF. The DNA for the CDR3 is TGCGCCAGCAGCCAAGAGGAGTCGCTTACGGCACCCCTCCACTTT.